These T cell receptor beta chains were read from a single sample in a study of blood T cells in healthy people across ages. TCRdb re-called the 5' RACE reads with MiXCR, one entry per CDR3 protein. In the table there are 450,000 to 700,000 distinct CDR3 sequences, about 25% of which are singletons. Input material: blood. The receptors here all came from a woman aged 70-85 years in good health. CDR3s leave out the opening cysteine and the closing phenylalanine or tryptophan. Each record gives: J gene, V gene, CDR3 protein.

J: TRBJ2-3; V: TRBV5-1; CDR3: ASSLSQITDTQY
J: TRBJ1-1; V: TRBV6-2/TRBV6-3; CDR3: ASSYNDRVGGAF
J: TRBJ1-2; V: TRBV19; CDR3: ASSIDMGSTGYT
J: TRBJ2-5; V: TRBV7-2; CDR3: ASSLSLSQY
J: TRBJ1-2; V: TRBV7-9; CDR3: ASSAQGANGYT
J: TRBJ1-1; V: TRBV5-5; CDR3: ASTDIWANTEAF
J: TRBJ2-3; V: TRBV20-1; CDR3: SAPTSGTDTQY
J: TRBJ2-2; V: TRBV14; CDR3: ASSQDRGIDTGELF
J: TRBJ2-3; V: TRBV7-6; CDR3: ASSLVAGAFTDTQY
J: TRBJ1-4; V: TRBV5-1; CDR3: ASSLLPGQSNEKLF
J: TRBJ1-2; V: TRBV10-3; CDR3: AISEEANYGYT
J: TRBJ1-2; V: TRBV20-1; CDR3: SARGEVYGYT
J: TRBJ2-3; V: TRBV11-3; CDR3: ASRPTNTDTQY
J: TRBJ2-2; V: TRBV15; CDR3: ATSRGRRIAGGQDTGELF
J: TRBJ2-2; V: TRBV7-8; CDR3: ASSSSFSGELF
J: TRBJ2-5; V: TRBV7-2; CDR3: ASSGRQIQETQY
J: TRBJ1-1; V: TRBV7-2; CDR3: ASSFQGAPNTEAF
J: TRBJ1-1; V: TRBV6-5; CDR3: ASRLGQTESEAF